This entry lists 13 T cell receptor beta chains sequenced from one sample in a study of cytomegalovirus exposure and HLA in healthy donors. The PCR used 60 Vbeta and 13 Jbeta primers. The method was immunoSEQ multiplex PCR; TCRdb's version includes in-frame clones alone and lacks a portion of them. The table shows about 200,000 clones, with roughly four fifths occurring only once. Material for sequencing was PBMCs. The receptors were sampled from a man aged 25-40 years in good health and CMV-seronegative.

The rearrangement links TRBV9 to TRBJ1-4; 8 nucleotides line up with TRBD1. CDR1 is SGDLS, CDR2 YYNGEE, per germline. Trimming cost V 4 bases and J 4 bases; bases outside gene matches: 6. The CDR3 length is 15 residues. Here the CDR3 DNA reads TGTGCCAGCAGCCCCGACAGGGGTGATAATGAAAAACTGTTTTTT. This sequence encodes CASSPDRGDNEKLFF.

The chain couples TRBV18 to TRBJ1-5; D not resolved. Germline V gene sequence: CDR1 KGHSH, CDR2 LQKENI. The CDR3 has 16 amino acids. Trimming pared 2 bases from V and 3 bases from J, leaving 14 bases between. The CDR3 loop is CASSPGDVQYNQPQHF. The CDR3 DNA reads TGTGCCAGCTCACCAGGAGATGTTCAATACAATCAGCCCCAGCATTTT.

The rearrangement uses TRBV15 and TRBJ2-5; tentatively, D is TRBD2 (6 bases). CDR1 is LNHNV and CDR2 is YYDKDF in the germline V gene (reference sequence). The CDR3 extends over 13 amino acids. With 6 bases removed from V and 1 base from J, the gap between germline ends came to 9 bases. CDR3 amino acids: CATREGIQETQYF. In DNA form, the CDR3 reads TGTGCCACCAGGGAGGGTATCCAAGAGACCCAGTACTTC.

The chain joins TRBV5-1 to TRBJ2-7; 8 bases line up with TRBD2. Germline CDR1 is SGHRS and CDR2 is YFSETQ. V shed 4 bases and J 4 bases; nucleotides not matched to a gene: 7. The length of the CDR3 is 14 residues. CDR3 DNA sequence: TGCGCCAGCAGCCCCCCTGGCGGGAGGTACGAGCAGTACTTC. It translates to CASSPPGGRYEQYF. Looking up the rest from reference TRBV5-1 and TRBJ2-7 gives the full variable domain: KAGVTQTPRYLIKTRGQQVTLSCSPISGHRSVSWYQQTPGQGLQFLFEYFSETQRNKGNFPGRFSGRQFSNSRSEMNVSTLELGDSALYLCASSPPGGRYEQYFGPGTRLTVT.

V gene TRBV19 combines with J gene TRBJ1-5; 9 positions agree with TRBD1. The ends lost 7 bases at V and 9 bases at J; junction bases unmatched: 13. The CDR3 length is 15 residues. Germline loops: CDR1 LNHDA, CDR2 SQIVND (reference sequence). The CDR3 sequence is CASTSGQGRDGPQHF. CDR3 bases: TGTGCCAGTACCTCGGGACAGGGAAGAGATGGGCCCCAGCATTTT.

The V call is TRBV9, the J call TRBJ2-4; 8 nucleotides agree with TRBD1. The CDR3 runs 15 residues. CDR1 and CDR2 (germline): SGDLS, YYNGEE. V shed 5 bases, J shed 7 bases, and the junction held 11 bases outside the gene matches. For the CDR3, the DNA is TGTGCCAGCAGTGCAGGGGGCGATAACGCGAACATTCAGTACTTC. Translation gives CASSAGGDNANIQYF. Full variable domain (outside the CDR3, taken from reference TRBV9 and TRBJ2-4): DSGVTQTPKHLITATGQRVTLRCSPRSGDLSVYWYQQSLDQGLQFLIQYYNGEERAKGNILERFSAQQFPDLHSELNLSSLELGDSALYFCASSAGGDNANIQYFGAGTRLSVL.

The chain is built from TRBV7-3 and TRBJ2-5, with 7 bases aligning to TRBD2. With V trimmed by 1 base and J by 3 bases, 2 bases remained unmatched. The germline gives CDR1 SGHTA, CDR2 FQGTGA. The CDR3 covers 14 residues. The CDR3 DNA is TGTGCCAGCAGCTTAAAGGGAGGGGAAGAGACCCAGTACTTC. This translates into CASSLKGGEETQYF.

CDR3 sequence: CASGDRVNGEQYF. In nucleotides, the CDR3 is TGTGCCAGCGGAGACAGGGTCAATGGCGAGCAGTACTTC. The chain couples TRBV11-3 to TRBJ2-7; 7 bases map to TRBD1. CDR3 length: 13 amino acids. Germline V lookup: CDR1 SGHNT, CDR2 YENEEA. With 8 bases clipped from V and 6 bases from J, the junction kept 10 bases outside the gene matches.

This clone was picked up a small number of times. The chain is built from TRBV6-6 and TRBJ1-2; TRBD1 aligns across 8 bases. V lost 6 bases, J lost 2 bases, and 5 bases stayed unmatched. Germline V gives CDR1 MNHNY, CDR2 SVGAGI (reference sequence). The CDR3 extends over 14 amino acids. The CDR3 sequence: CASRTTGENYGYTF. Written as DNA, the CDR3 is TGTGCCAGCAGGACGACAGGGGAAAACTATGGCTACACCTTC.

The J gene is TRBJ2-1, the V gene TRBV7-9, with 9 bases aligning to TRBD2. There are 15 residues in the CDR3. V shed 5 bases, J shed 4 bases, and the junction held 6 bases outside the gene matches. From germline, CDR1 is SEHNR and CDR2 FQNEAQ (reference sequence). As DNA, the CDR3 is TGTGCCAGCAGCGCGGGACTAGCAGTTTACAATGAGCAGTTCTTC. It specifies CASSAGLAVYNEQFF.

The chain combines TRBV10-1 with TRBJ2-7; D possibly corresponds to TRBD2 (7 bases). The germline CDR1 and CDR2 sequences are WNHNN and SYGVQD (reference sequence). The V end was cut by 5 bases, the J end by 6 bases, with 20 bases between. This CDR3 has 15 residues. In DNA, the CDR3 is TGCGCCAGCAGTTTGGCTCGGGGGGCCGCGTCCGAGCAGTACTTC. Residues: CASSLARGAASEQYF.

The V and J genes are TRBV9 and TRBJ2-1; 9 nucleotides match TRBD2. Germline V gene sequence: CDR1 SGDLS, CDR2 YYNGEE. The trim removed 0 bases at V and 4 bases at J, leaving 5 bases unmatched. This CDR3 is built from 16 residues. The CDR3, as DNA: TGTGCCAGCAGCGTAGGGTCTAGCGGGATTTACAATGAGCAGTTCTTC. Translating gives CASSVGSSGIYNEQFF.

The rearrangement links TRBV28 to TRBJ1-3; perhaps TRBD1 as D (5 bases). The CDR3 totals 18 residues. V gave up 3 bases and J gave up 0 bases, with 18 bases separating them. CDR1 MDHEN and CDR2 SYDVKM come from the germline V gene. The CDR3 reads CASSLGVEWGISGNTIYF. The CDR3 DNA reads TGTGCCAGCAGTTTGGGCGTGGAGTGGGGCATCTCTGGAAACACCATATATTTT.